What follows are 10 T cell receptor beta chains derived from one specimen sequenced in a study of T cell changes during pregnancy in multiple sclerosis (dated 2019 in TCRdb). The protocol used for the library was the immunoSEQ multiplex PCR assay. This immuneACCESS table, as held by TCRdb, lists in-frame sequences with V and J called but not all clones. Of the missing ones, under half trace to an unresolved V gene in checked studies; the others have no known cause. Across this sample there are some 30,000 clones, with roughly 87% seen only once. In total, the top ten clones hold about 7.7% of the sample. The sequencing used CD8+ T cells from peripheral blood mononuclear cells, collected before pregnancy. The receptors shown here come from a female donor with multiple sclerosis, enrolled in a pregnancy study.

This rearrangement joins TRBV11-2 to TRBJ2-4, with 9 bases matching TRBD2. Germline assignment: CDR1 SGHAT and CDR2 FQNNGV. This CDR3 is 15 amino acids long. With V trimmed by 5 bases and J by 1 base, 3 bases remained unmatched. The CDR3 DNA follows: TGTGCCAGCAGCGATAGCGGGAGTGCCAAAAACATTCAGTACTTC. As protein: CASSDSGSAKNIQYF. The entire variable domain, with the rest obtained from reference TRBV11-2 and TRBJ2-4, is as follows: EAGVAQSPRYKIIEKRQSVAFWCNPISGHATLYWYQQILGQGPKLLIQFQNNGVVDDSQLPKDRFSAERLKGVDSTLKIQPAKLEDSAVYLCASSDSGSAKNIQYFGAGTRLSVL.

V usage is TRBV7-9 and J usage is TRBJ2-5; 7 nucleotides agree with TRBD2. The V segment lost 5 bases and the J segment 5 bases; nucleotides outside the gene matches: 11. The CDR3 totals 15 residues. Germline V CDR1 and CDR2: SEHNR, FQNEAQ (reference sequence). CDR3 residues: CASSPAGGGGETQYF. CDR3 DNA sequence: TGTGCCAGCAGCCCCGCAGGTGGGGGAGGGGAGACCCAGTACTTC.

The sample holds a few counts of this clone. The chain couples TRBV9 to TRBJ2-1, with 7 bases identical to TRBD2. The germline V gene has CDR1 SGDLS and CDR2 YYNGEE. V shed 0 bases and J 6 bases; nucleotides not matched to a gene: 0. This CDR3 has 13 amino acids. The CDR3 region has the DNA TGTGCCAGCAGCGTAGCTAGCGGCAATGAGCAGTTCTTC. This codes for CASSVASGNEQFF.

The chain joins TRBV4-2 to TRBJ2-7; maybe TRBD2 (5 bases). V lost 5 bases and J lost 6, with 14 bases in between. This CDR3 region has 13 residues. The germline CDR1 and CDR2 sequences are LGHNA and YNFKEQ. The CDR3 is CASSLVSEGEQYF. CDR3 coding DNA: TGTGCCAGCAGCTTGGTTAGCGAAGGCGAGCAGTACTTC.

In this sample, this clone turned up once. The chain uses TRBV4-1 and TRBJ2-7, with 8 bases identical to TRBD1. Per the germline V gene, CDR1 is MGHRA and CDR2 is YSYEKL. The CDR3 runs to 16 residues. V was clipped by 4 bases and J by 4 bases; unmatched bases: 12. CDR3 region: CASSPTIGQGKYEQYF. CDR3 coding DNA: TGCGCCAGCAGCCCAACGATCGGACAGGGAAAATACGAGCAGTACTTC.

Only a few counts were recorded for this clone. The same CDR3 also results from other DNA sequences found in this sample. The chain has TRBV6-5 and TRBJ1-3; no clear D gene. CDR3 length: 15 amino acids. Trimming stripped 0 bases from V and 7 bases from J, with 13 bases between. Per the germline V gene, CDR1 is MNHEY and CDR2 is SVGAGI. CDR3 DNA sequence: TGTGCCAGCAGTTACTCGGGTGAAGGCGGGAACACCATATATTTT. It encodes CASSYSGEGGNTIYF.

The chain is built from TRBV15 and TRBJ1-2; D may be TRBD1 (6 bases). V was shortened by 3 bases and J by 4 bases, with 15 bases between the two germline ends. Germline V gene lookup returns CDR1 LNHNV and CDR2 YYDKDF (reference sequence). The CDR3 extends over 15 amino acids. The CDR3 DNA reads as TGTGCCACCAGCAGCCACTCGGGACATATCTATGGCTACACCTTC. Protein product: CATSSHSGHIYGYTF.

This chain connects TRBV12-1 to TRBJ1-2. TRBV12-1 is assigned pseudogene status. This CDR3 comprises 13 residues. CDR3 region: CASSSVGELGYTF. The CDR3 nucleotides read TGTGCCAGCAGCTCCGTCGGGGAGCTAGGCTACACCTTC.

The V call is TRBV10-3, the J call TRBJ1-2; TRBD1 might be the D (6 bases). From germline, CDR1 is ENHRY and CDR2 SYGVKD. With 6 bases removed from V and 1 base from J, the gap between germline ends came to 12 bases. The CDR3 spans 14 residues. The CDR3 nucleotides read TGTGCCATCAGGACGACAGGAGTTAACTATGGCTACACCTTC. This gives the protein CAIRTTGVNYGYTF.

The chain joins TRBV9 to TRBJ2-3, with a weak D call TRBD2 (6 bases). The CDR3 covers 14 residues. The germline CDR1 and CDR2 sequences are SGDLS and YYNGEE. Between the trimmed V and J ends, which lost 4 bases and 1 base, there was a span of 10 bases. The CDR3 loop is CASSLGLGTDTQYF. The CDR3 DNA sequence: TGTGCCAGCAGCCTGGGACTTGGCACAGATACGCAGTATTTT.